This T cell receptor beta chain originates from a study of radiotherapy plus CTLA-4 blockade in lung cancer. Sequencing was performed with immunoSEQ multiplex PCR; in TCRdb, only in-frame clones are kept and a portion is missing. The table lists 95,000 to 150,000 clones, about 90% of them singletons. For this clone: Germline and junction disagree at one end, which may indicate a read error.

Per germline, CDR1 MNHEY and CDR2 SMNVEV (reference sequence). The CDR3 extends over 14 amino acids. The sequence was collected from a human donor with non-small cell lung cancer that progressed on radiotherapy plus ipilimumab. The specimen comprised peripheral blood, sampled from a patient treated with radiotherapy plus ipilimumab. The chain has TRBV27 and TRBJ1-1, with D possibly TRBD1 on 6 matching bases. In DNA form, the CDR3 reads TGTGCCAGCAGTCTATCACAGGGAGGCGGTGAAGCTTTCTTT. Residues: CASSLSQGGGEAFF.